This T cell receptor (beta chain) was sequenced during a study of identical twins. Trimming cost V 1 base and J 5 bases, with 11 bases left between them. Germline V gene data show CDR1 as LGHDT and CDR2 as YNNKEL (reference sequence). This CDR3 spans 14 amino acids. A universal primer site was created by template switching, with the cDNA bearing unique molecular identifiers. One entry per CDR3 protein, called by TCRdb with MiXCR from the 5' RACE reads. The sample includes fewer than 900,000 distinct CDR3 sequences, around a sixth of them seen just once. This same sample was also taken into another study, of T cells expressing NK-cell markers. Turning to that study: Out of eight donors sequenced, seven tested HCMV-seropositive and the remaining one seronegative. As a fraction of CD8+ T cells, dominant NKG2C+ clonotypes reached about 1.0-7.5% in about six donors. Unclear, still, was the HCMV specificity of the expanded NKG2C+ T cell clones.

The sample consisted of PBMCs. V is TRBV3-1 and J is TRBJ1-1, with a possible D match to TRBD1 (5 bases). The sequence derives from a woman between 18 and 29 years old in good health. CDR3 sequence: CASSQGGVETEAFF. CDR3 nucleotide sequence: TGTGCCAGCAGCCAAGGAGGGGTGGAGACTGAAGCTTTCTTT.